The clone carrying this TCR beta chain showed up just once. What it binds is not known. CDR1 SGHDT and CDR2 YYEEEE come from the germline V gene. The V end was cut by 0 bases, the J end by 4 bases, with 5 bases between. The length of the CDR3 is 12 residues. The study ran its PCR with 60 Vbeta and 13 Jbeta primers. TCRdb's copy holds only in-frame clones and misses some; the assay was immunoSEQ multiplex PCR. The sample carries around 150,000 clones, roughly four fifths recorded once. These data come from a study of cytomegalovirus exposure and HLA in healthy donors. Study results and caveats: Sequencing depth across donors, presence/absence analyses assumed, was roughly uniform. An observed cluster of highly shared sequence variants was recorded as a likely sequencing artifact. TCR beta V segments were, for the most part, productive about 87% or about 30% of the time in an earlier analysis. Later on, an analysis found that several of the most significant clusters appeared to be linked to common viral pathogens, which included parvovirus B19.

This clonotype was sampled from a man younger than 40 in good health and CMV-seropositive. The chain is built from TRBV5-6 and TRBJ2-7, with D uncertain. Source material: PBMCs. CDR3 DNA: TGTGCCAGCAGCTTGGGTCTGTACGAGCAGTACTTC. Translating gives CASSLGLYEQYF.